Included here is one TCR beta chain sequence, with context. Method: immunoSEQ multiplex PCR; TCRdb's copy keeps in-frame clones and lacks some. The sample yields 250,000 or so clones, approximately 88% seen once. The sample is drawn from a study of blood T cell repertoires in COVID-19. Study in general: Specimens from acute and convalescent COVID-19 originated in the United States, Italy and Spain. T cells, B-cell-depleted T cells, or PBMCs provided the cDNA or gDNA that served as material.

V shed 2 bases, J shed 4 bases, and the junction held 2 bases outside the gene matches. This CDR3 spans 14 amino acids. CDR1 and CDR2 (germline): SGHRS, YFSETQ. Sequencing input: peripheral blood. J is TRBJ1-1 and V is TRBV5-1; 10 bases fit TRBD1. This TCR derives from a woman aged 25 to 39 with acute or convalescent COVID-19. CDR3 DNA: TGCGCCAGCAGCTTCGGGACAGGGGTCACTGAAGCTTTCTTT. It specifies CASSFGTGVTEAFF.